This T cell receptor beta chain was captured by sequencing in a study of blood T cell repertoires in COVID-19. About the study: COVID-19 samples collected from the United States, Italy and Spain covered acute and convalescent phases. T cells, B-cell-depleted T cells, or PBMCs provided the cDNA or gDNA that served as material.

This CDR3 region has 14 residues. Germline assignment: CDR1 SEHNR and CDR2 FQNEAQ (reference sequence). The V segment lost 8 bases and the J segment 9 bases; nucleotides outside the gene matches: 11. Method: immunoSEQ multiplex PCR; TCRdb's copy keeps in-frame clones and lacks some. The top ten clones hold roughly 8.5% of a sample with 450,000 to 500,000 clones, roughly nine tenths of them seen once. This sequence joins TRBV7-9 and TRBJ2-1; 9 bases fit TRBD1. This receptor was obtained from a woman in her sixties who had recovered from COVID-19. Sequencing was performed on PBMCs or T cells enriched from blood (not recorded which). In DNA, the CDR3 is TGTGCCAGCGCGCTGGGACAGGGAGCGTCTGAGCAGTTCTTC. Amino acid sequence: CASALGQGASEQFF. Full variable domain (missing parts from reference TRBV7-9 and TRBJ2-1): DTGVSQNPRHKITKRGQNVTFRCDPISEHNRLYWYRQTLGQGPEFLTYFQNEAQLEKSRLLSDRFSAERPKGSFSTLEIQRTEQGDSAMYLCASALGQGASEQFFGPGTRLTVL.